A single sample gave rise to the 10 T cell receptor beta chains below, sequenced in a study of T cells in Graves' hyperthyroidism and ophthalmopathy. The CDR3 regions of TCR beta were amplified from RNA transcripts. TCR CDR3 regions were first amplified by RT-PCR with HTBI primers. TCRdb processed the multiplex PCR reads anew with MiXCR; each CDR3 protein has one entry. This table holds hundreds of thousands of distinct CDR3 sequences, 19% found once. Sequenced input: blood. These receptors were obtained from a woman aged 18-35 years with Graves' hyperthyroidism.

Points on this clonotype: A much larger clone differs from this one at a single base, so this may be a read error. No conserved phenylalanine or tryptophan is present at the end of the CDR3, so a read error is the likely explanation. The chain links TRBV15 to TRBJ2-2; D gene ambiguous. The germline V and J ends were trimmed by 2 bases and 7 bases, with 17 bases remaining between them. CDR1 LNHNV and CDR2 YYDKDF come from the germline V gene (reference sequence). This CDR3 region has 16 residues. CDR3 DNA: TGTGCCACCAGCAGAACGCGTCGTCGTGAGAACGGGGAGCTGTTTTTG. It specifies CATSRTRRRENGELFL.

This clonotype was detected only a few times. This sequence joins TRBV10-3 and TRBJ2-5, with TRBD2 matching over 7 bases. This CDR3 has 17 residues. Germline V gene data show CDR1 as ENHRY and CDR2 as SYGVKD. V gave up 10 bases and J gave up 0 bases; unmatched junction bases: 17. DNA for the CDR3: TGTGCCACCTCGAGCGAGCGGGGCACTACGTACCAAGAGACCCAGTACTTC. It yields the protein CATSSERGTTYQETQYF.

This clonotype was observed many times. This sequence joins TRBV6-5 and TRBJ2-5; 7 bases align to TRBD1. Germline V CDR1 and CDR2: MNHEY, SVGAGI. This CDR3 is built from 14 residues. The V and J ends lost 4 bases and 1 base, in that order; junction bases with no gene match: 3. The CDR3 DNA sequence: TGTGCCAGCAGTTGGGGACAGATCCAAGAGACCCAGTACTTC. This sequence encodes CASSWGQIQETQYF.

This clonotype was recorded a few times. The chain links TRBV20-1 to TRBJ1-5; TRBD1 aligns across 9 bases. The CDR3 is made up of 18 amino acids. Trimming at V came to 4 bases and at J to 2 bases, leaving 15 bases not matched to a gene. Germline-derived CDR1 and CDR2 are DFQATT and SNEGSKA (reference sequence). For the CDR3, the DNA is TGCAGTGCTACAGACGTGAAGGACAGGGGCGGGGGCAATCAGCCCCAGCATTTT. It translates to CSATDVKDRGGGNQPQHF.

This clonotype occurred many times. The genes are TRBV6-5 and TRBJ1-2, with a tentative D call TRBD1 (6 bases). The CDR3 extends over 14 amino acids. V was shortened by 7 bases and J by 8 bases, with 20 bases between the two germline ends. Germline CDR1 MNHEY, CDR2 SVGAGI. The CDR3 nucleotides read TGTGCCAGCATCGAGGCTCCGGGACAAGCGGGCTACACCTTC. Amino acid sequence: CASIEAPGQAGYTF.

This clonotype appeared many times. This rearrangement joins TRBV4-1 to TRBJ1-1; D is uncertain. Trimming removed 3 bases at V and 1 base at J, with 15 bases between. The CDR3 loop spans 16 amino acids. CDR1 is MGHRA, CDR2 YSYEKL, per germline. The CDR3 DNA is TGCGCCAGCAGCCAGCCACCTTCGACTGGGAACACTGAAGCTTTCTTT. The encoded protein is CASSQPPSTGNTEAFF.

The rearrangement uses TRBV20-1 and TRBJ2-2; 8 bases are a match to TRBD2. The CDR3 has 14 residues. The germline CDR1 and CDR2 sequences are DFQATT and SNEGSKA (reference sequence). The V and J ends lost 5 bases and 4 bases, in that order; junction bases with no gene match: 6. In DNA, the CDR3 is TGCAGTGCTCTACGGGGGGGCCCCACCGGGGAGCTGTTTTTT. It translates to CSALRGGPTGELFF.

The table lists this clonotype with many counts. The V gene is TRBV10-3, the J gene TRBJ2-7; D is possibly TRBD1 (5 bases). V was clipped by 2 bases and J by 1 base, with 12 bases between them. The CDR3 has 15 residues. Germline V gives CDR1 ENHRY, CDR2 SYGVKD. The CDR3 DNA reads TGTGCCATCAGTGAGGCTAACAGGTTATCCTACGAGCAGTACTTC. Translating it yields CAISEANRLSYEQYF.

This clonotype has more than one count but fewer than ten. V usage is TRBV3-1 and J usage is TRBJ1-3; no clear D gene. Trimming took off 2 bases at V and 8 bases at J, with 13 bases between the two ends. CDR3 size: 14 residues. Germline-derived CDR1 and CDR2 are LGHDT and YNNKEL (reference sequence). The CDR3 nucleotides read TGTGCCAGCAGCCAATTTGAGAGGGAAGACACCATATATTTT. Translating it yields CASSQFEREDTIYF.

This chain connects TRBV7-2 to TRBJ2-7; maybe TRBD2 (6 bases). V dropped 5 bases and J dropped 7 bases, with 21 bases sitting between them. Germline-derived CDR1 and CDR2 are SGHTA and FQGNSA. The CDR3 loop spans 15 amino acids. The CDR3 DNA is TGTGCCAGCAGCCCCAGCCGGGCCGCGGGAAGGGAGCAGTACTTC. Protein product: CASSPSRAAGREQYF.